The 23 T cell receptor beta chains presented below share a single source sample, sequenced in a study of molecular identifiers for immune sequencing clone quantification. TCRdb reprocessed the PCR reads via MiXCR and lists one record per CDR3 protein. The sample holds around 320,000 distinct CDR3 sequences, roughly a quarter seen once. Source material: naive CD8+ T cells from blood, with Jurkat cell RNA spiked in. The subset: FACS-sorted CD8+CD4-CCR7+CD45RA+ naive T cells. These receptors all come from a human donor in good health. Some libraries in this study had Jurkat cell RNA spiked in.

As regards this clonotype: Since a much larger clone is just one base distant, this may be a read error. The rearrangement links TRBV5-1 to TRBJ2-7, with TRBD1 matching over 8 bases. The germline V gene encodes CDR1 SGHRS and CDR2 YFSETQ. This CDR3 comprises 14 residues. V was pared by 4 bases and J by 6 bases, with 9 bases of the junction left unmatched. CDR3 loop: CASSPRTGPIEQYF. CDR3 in DNA: TGCGCCAGCAGCCCCCGGACAGGGCCCATCGAGCAGTACTTC.

This chain connects TRBV19 to TRBJ2-2; D is possibly TRBD2 (6 bases). The CDR3 contains 15 residues. Trimming removed 3 bases from V and 3 bases from J, with 11 bases in between. Germline V gene data show CDR1 as LNHDA and CDR2 as SQIVND (reference sequence). CDR3 in DNA: TGTGCCAGTAGTATGGGGACTGTCCACACCGGGGAGCTGTTTTTT. This sequence encodes CASSMGTVHTGELFF.

There are a few counts of this clonotype. A much larger clone sits a single nucleotide away, making a read error possible. The rearrangement links TRBV29-1 to TRBJ1-1; D may be TRBD1 (5 bases). V was clipped by 7 bases and J by 4 bases, with 13 bases between them. The CDR3 consists of 12 residues. CDR1 is SQVTM, CDR2 ANQGSEA, per germline. The CDR3 DNA sequence: TGCAGCGCTGTAGCAGGGAGCACTGAAGCTTTCTTT. Its translation is CSAVAGSTEAFF.

This clonotype has a handful of counts. The chain has TRBV28 and TRBJ2-7; D unclear. This CDR3 is 14 amino acids long. The V end lost 5 bases, the J end lost 1 base, and 12 bases lay between the germline ends. CDR1 is MDHEN and CDR2 is SYDVKM in the germline V gene. The chain's CDR3 is CASSKPGYSYEQYF. DNA of the CDR3: TGTGCCAGCAGTAAACCGGGCTATTCCTACGAGCAGTACTTC.

Of note for this clonotype: A much bigger clone sits one base away, suggesting this may be a read error. CDR3 loop: CASSYRGSRDTQYF. In nucleotides, the CDR3 is TGTGCCAGCAGTTATCGGGGGTCTAGAGATACGCAGTATTTT. J is TRBJ2-3 and V is TRBV6-6; tentatively, D is TRBD2 (6 bases). V lost 3 bases to trimming and J lost 5 bases, with 12 bases between them. Per the germline V gene, CDR1 is MNHNY and CDR2 is SVGAGI (reference sequence). The CDR3 extends over 14 amino acids.

As concerns this clonotype: One end of the junction fails to match germline, which may point to a read error. The chain is built from TRBV9 and TRBJ2-6; D is perhaps TRBD1 or TRBD2 (5 bases each). The V gene's germline CDR1 is SGDLS and CDR2 YYNGEE. The CDR3 has 18 amino acids. This CDR3 is CASSVGVLGESEANVLTF. The CDR3 coding sequence is TGTGCCAGCAGCGTAGGAGTACTGGGGGAATCTGAGGCCAACGTCCTGACTTTC.

The chain uses TRBV6-5 and TRBJ2-5, with D perhaps TRBD2 (5 bases). V was trimmed by 8 bases and J by 8 bases, leaving 15 bases between them. CDR1 MNHEY and CDR2 SVGAGI come from the germline V gene. The CDR3 loop spans 12 amino acids. CDR3 amino acids: CASSSSEGTQYF. The CDR3 bases are TGTGCCAGCTCCTCCTCAGAGGGAACCCAGTACTTC.

The table lists this clonotype with a count of one. A much larger clone sits a single nucleotide away, making a read error possible. The missing conserved phenylalanine or tryptophan at the end of this CDR3 makes a read error likely. V usage is TRBV15 and J usage is TRBJ2-3; D unresolved. V lost 4 bases, J lost 0 bases, and 2 bases lay in between. CDR3 length: 12 residues. From germline, CDR1 is LNHNV and CDR2 YYDKDF (reference sequence). CDR3 residues: CATSISTDTQYL. DNA of the CDR3: TGTGCCACCAGCATTAGCACAGATACGCAGTATCTT.

This rearrangement joins TRBV14 to TRBJ2-7, with unresolved D. Per germline, CDR1 SGHDN and CDR2 FVKESK. V shed 0 bases and J shed 2 bases, with 8 bases lying between them. CDR3 length equals 14 residues. CDR3 protein: CASSQDAQTYEQYF. The CDR3 DNA is TGTGCCAGCAGCCAAGATGCGCAAACCTACGAGCAGTACTTC.

This clonotype was recorded many times. The CDR3 DNA reads TGTGCCAGCAGTGGGGCAGGGGAAGAGACCCAGTACTTC. Residues: CASSGAGEETQYF. The gene calls are TRBV25-1 and TRBJ2-5; D might be TRBD1 (6 bases). This CDR3 has 13 residues. V was cut by 4 bases and J by 3 bases, with 9 bases left in between. CDR1 and CDR2 from the germline V gene are MGHDK and SYGVNS. Drawing the rest from reference TRBV25-1 and TRBJ2-5, the complete variable domain is EADIYQTPRYLVIGTGKKITLECSQTMGHDKMYWYQQDPGMELHLIHYSYGVNSTEKGDLSSESTVSRIRTEHFPLTLESARPSHTSQYLCASSGAGEETQYFGPGTRLLVL.

This clonotype was picked up a small number of times. The chain is built from TRBV28 and TRBJ2-5; D gene ambiguous. Deletions cut 5 bases from V and 1 base from J, with 17 bases between. The V gene's germline CDR1 is MDHEN and CDR2 SYDVKM. The CDR3 loop spans 16 amino acids. Here the CDR3 reads CASSPSDVPLQETQYF. The CDR3 DNA sequence: TGTGCCAGCAGTCCGTCTGATGTCCCGCTCCAAGAGACCCAGTACTTC.

This clonotype has a handful of counts. V and J are TRBV27 and TRBJ1-1; D possibly corresponds to TRBD1 (5 bases). The CDR3 length is 16 residues. Trimming removed 0 bases from V and 7 bases from J, with 18 bases in between. Germline CDR1 is MNHEY and CDR2 is SMNVEV (reference sequence). The DNA for the CDR3 is TGTGCCAGCAGTTTATCGGCCCCCCAGGGATGGGGTGAAGCTTTCTTT. Amino acid sequence: CASSLSAPQGWGEAFF.

Worth noting for this clonotype: Germline and junction disagree at one end, which may indicate a read error. The chain has TRBV20-1 and TRBJ1-4, with TRBD1 matching over 9 bases. The CDR3 totals 14 residues. In germline, CDR1 is DFQATT, CDR2 SNEGSKA (reference sequence). The CDR3 coding sequence is TGCAGTGCTGGAGAGGGACAGGGATCGGAAAAACTGTTTTTT. This codes for CSAGEGQGSEKLFF.

This clonotype showed up just a few times. The chain employs TRBV5-5 and TRBJ2-1, with D perhaps TRBD1 or TRBD2 (5 bases each). The CDR3 sequence is 15 residues long. Germline V lookup: CDR1 SGHKS, CDR2 YYEKEE (reference sequence). The V end was cut by 2 bases, the J end by 9 bases, with 18 bases between. In DNA, the CDR3 is TGTGCCAGCAGCTTTCGGGACGAGATTCGAGGTGAGCAGTTCTTC. Protein product: CASSFRDEIRGEQFF.

On this clonotype itself: One junction end does not reproduce the germline sequence, and a read error may be involved. The chain employs TRBV6-2 or TRBV6-3 and TRBJ2-5; D could derive from TRBD1 or TRBD2 (5 bases each). The length of the CDR3 is 14 residues. From germline, CDR1 is MNHEY and CDR2 SVGEGT. DNA for the CDR3: TGCGCCAGCAGTTCGGCCCATCTGGGGGATACCCAGTACTTC. Translating it yields CASSSAHLGDTQYF.

This clonotype was seen a handful of times. A much larger clone sits a single nucleotide away, making a read error possible. The chain employs TRBV5-1 and TRBJ2-3, with D possibly being TRBD1 (5 bases). The CDR3 consists of 13 residues. From germline, CDR1 is SGHRS and CDR2 YFSETQ. The CDR3 DNA reads as TGCGCCAGCAGCCCCCCCGACACAGGTACGCAGTATTTT. Translated, it gives CASSPPDTGTQYF.

This clonotype was found a few times. One junction end disagrees with the germline gene, perhaps due to a read error. The V and J genes are TRBV29-1 and TRBJ2-1; D remains ambiguous. The CDR3 covers 14 residues. Germline V gene data show CDR1 as SQVTM and CDR2 as ANQGSEA. For the CDR3, the DNA is TGCAGCGTTGAAGACGTAACCAAGTGGGGTGAGCGGTTCTTC. It specifies CSVEDVTKWGERFF.

This clonotype was observed at least ten times. The rearrangement uses TRBV28 and TRBJ2-7; a possible D gene is TRBD1 (6 bases). V was clipped by 9 bases and J by 0 bases, with 15 bases between them. The CDR3 runs 14 residues. The germline V gene encodes CDR1 MDHEN and CDR2 SYDVKM. CDR3 nucleotide sequence: TGTGCCAGTCAGGTCCAGGGGAGCTCCTACGAGCAGTACTTC. The encoded protein is CASQVQGSSYEQYF. Filled out from reference TRBV28 and TRBJ2-7, the complete variable domain reads DVKVTQSSRYLVKRTGEKVFLECVQDMDHENMFWYRQDPGLGLRLIYFSYDVKMKEKGDIPEGYSVSREKKERFSLILESASTNQTSMYLCASQVQGSSYEQYFGPGTRLTVT.

As regards this clonotype: Its ends do not fully match the called genes, so a read error is possible. The chain uses TRBV11-1 and TRBJ2-3, with 9 bases matching TRBD2. Looked up from germline, CDR1 is SGHAT and CDR2 is FQDESV (reference sequence). CDR3 size: 16 residues. The CDR3 loop reads CASSLEGSGSTDMQYF. CDR3 sequence (DNA): TGTGCCAGCAGCTTAGAGGGTAGCGGGAGCACAGATATGCAGTATTTT.

The chain employs TRBV4-3 and TRBJ2-7; 12 positions agree with TRBD2. The CDR3 contains 16 residues. Germline values: CDR1 LGHNA, CDR2 YSLEER. V lost 3 bases, J lost 5 bases, and 8 bases stayed unmatched. The CDR3, as DNA: TGCGCCAGCAGCCAGCTCCTAGCGGGAGGGCCTGACGAGCAGTACTTC. Protein sequence: CASSQLLAGGPDEQYF.

The chain recombines TRBV11-2 with TRBJ1-4; D remains unclear. With 0 bases removed from V and 8 bases from J, the gap between germline ends came to 13 bases. CDR1 is SGHAT, CDR2 FQNNGV, per germline. This CDR3 is 15 amino acids long. The CDR3: CASSLDYGVSEKLFF. As DNA, the CDR3 is TGTGCCAGCAGCTTAGATTACGGGGTTAGCGAAAAACTGTTTTTT. Combining the CDR3 with reference TRBV11-2 and TRBJ1-4 gives the whole variable domain EAGVAQSPRYKIIEKRQSVAFWCNPISGHATLYWYQQILGQGPKLLIQFQNNGVVDDSQLPKDRFSAERLKGVDSTLKIQPAKLEDSAVYLCASSLDYGVSEKLFFGSGTQLSVL.

This chain joins TRBV9 and TRBJ2-3, with a weak D call TRBD1 (6 bases). Trimming shortened V by 0 bases and J by 14 bases, and 16 bases separated the two germline ends. Germline V gene sequence: CDR1 SGDLS, CDR2 YYNGEE. The CDR3 loop spans 13 amino acids. CDR3 DNA sequence: TGTGCCAGCAGCGTAGAAGGGCCAGGGGAGCCGTATTTT. Protein: CASSVEGPGEPYF. The full variable domain, completed using reference TRBV9 and TRBJ2-3, is DSGVTQTPKHLITATGQRVTLRCSPRSGDLSVYWYQQSLDQGLQFLIQYYNGEERAKGNILERFSAQQFPDLHSELNLSSLELGDSALYFCASSVEGPGEPYFGPGTRLTVL.

This sequence joins TRBV7-2 and TRBJ2-7; TRBD2 matches at 10 bases. This CDR3 has 16 residues. Germline V lookup: CDR1 SGHTA, CDR2 FQGNSA. V gave up 5 bases and J gave up 0 bases; unmatched junction bases: 7. CDR3 DNA: TGTGCCAGCAGCGTAACCGGGACTAGCGACTCCTACGAGCAGTACTTC. As protein: CASSVTGTSDSYEQYF.